These T cell receptor beta chains were read from a single sample in a study of neurological immune-mediated disorders. One entry per CDR3 protein, called by TCRdb with MiXCR from the 5' RACE reads. Altogether about 60,000 distinct CDR3 sequences are present, around 4% being singletons, with the ten largest covering roughly 1.7%. The sequenced sample was PBMCs. Receptors originate from a man aged 30 to 39 with multiple sclerosis. The CDR3 runs from the conserved cysteine through the conserved F or W. D genes are given only for firm matches. Clone size, where shown, is once, few, many, or a class for clones that have expanded.

v_gene	d_gene	abundance	j_gene	CDR3aa	CDR3nt
TRBV29-1	NA	many	TRBJ2-2	CSVETVNQNTGELFF	TGCAGCGTTGAAACGGTAAATCAGAACACCGGGGAGCTGTTTTTT
TRBV14	NA	many	TRBJ1-1	CASSQVAVNTEAFF	TGTGCCAGCAGCCAAGTGGCGGTGAACACTGAAGCTTTCTTT
TRBV12-3/TRBV12-4	NA	few	TRBJ2-5	CASSLILDQETQYF	TGTGCCAGCAGTTTAATCCTAGACCAAGAGACCCAGTACTTC
TRBV25-1	NA	many	TRBJ1-2	CASRQGNYGYTF	TGTGCCAGCAGGCAGGGGAACTATGGCTACACCTTC
TRBV20-1	TRBD1	many	TRBJ1-1	CSAPGTGGVGAFF	TGCAGTGCTCCCGGGACAGGGGGCGTTGGAGCTTTCTTT
TRBV4-2	NA	many	TRBJ2-5	CASSRGAADQETQYF	TGTGCCAGCAGCCGGGGTGCAGCGGATCAAGAGACCCAGTACTTC
TRBV5-1	NA	many	TRBJ1-1	CASSFAGGTESTEAFF	TGCGCCAGCAGCTTCGCTGGGGGAACCGAGAGCACTGAAGCTTTCTTT
TRBV20-1	TRBD2	many	TRBJ2-7	CSAGLAGNAYEQYF	TGCAGTGCTGGCTTAGCGGGGAACGCCTACGAGCAGTACTTC
TRBV5-6	NA	many	TRBJ2-1	CASSFGTTYNEQFF	TGTGCCAGCAGCTTCGGGACAACCTACAATGAGCAGTTCTTC
TRBV13	TRBD1	many	TRBJ2-7	CASSILQGAGNEQYF	TGTGCCAGCAGCATCCTACAGGGGGCGGGGAACGAGCAGTACTTC
TRBV11-2	TRBD1	many	TRBJ1-1	CASSSWTGNTEAFF	TGTGCCAGCAGCTCTTGGACAGGGAACACTGAAGCTTTCTTT
TRBV4-1	TRBD2	many	TRBJ2-7	CASSQGSGGPSYEQYF	TGCGCCAGCAGCCAAGGGAGCGGGGGACCCTCCTACGAGCAGTACTTC
TRBV4-1	TRBD2	many	TRBJ2-1	CASSQANPTSRSSYNEQFF	TGCGCCAGCAGCCAAGCGAACCCGACTAGCCGGAGCTCCTACAATGAGCAGTTCTTC
TRBV7-8	NA	many	TRBJ1-1	CASSLLRTAEAFF	TGTGCCAGCAGCTTACTCCGGACGGCTGAAGCTTTCTTT
TRBV3-1	NA	many	TRBJ1-2	CASSHFLGGYTF	TGTGCCAGCAGCCATTTCTTGGGAGGCTACACCTTC
TRBV20-1	TRBD2	many	TRBJ2-1	CSARDRLAGAYEQFF	TGCAGTGCTAGAGATCGGCTAGCGGGGGCGTATGAGCAGTTCTTC
TRBV12-3/TRBV12-4	NA	many	TRBJ2-1	CASSLRGYSYNEQFF	TGTGCCAGCAGCCTCCGCGGTTACTCCTACAATGAGCAGTTCTTC
TRBV20-1	TRBD1	many	TRBJ1-6	CSARDTGGSNSPLHF	TGCAGTGCTAGAGATACAGGGGGAAGTAATTCACCCCTCCACTTT
TRBV3-1	TRBD2	many	TRBJ2-7	CASSRAGRSSYEQYF	TGTGCCAGCAGCCGAGCGGGGAGGAGCTCCTACGAGCAGTACTTC
TRBV27	NA	few	TRBJ2-3	CASSQPPGAGTDTQYF	TGTGCCAGCAGTCAACCGCCGGGAGCCGGGACAGATACGCAGTATTTT
TRBV28	TRBD1	many	TRBJ1-1	CASIGPTGSMNTEAFF	TGTGCCAGCATCGGACCGACAGGGTCCATGAACACTGAAGCTTTCTTT
TRBV4-1	NA	many	TRBJ2-7	CASSRRDSGYEQYF	TGCGCCAGCAGCCGGAGAGACAGTGGCTACGAGCAGTACTTC
TRBV4-1	NA	NA	TRBJ1-1	CASSQVGQLEAFF	TGCGCCAGCAGCCAAGTCGGACAGCTAGAAGCTTTCTTT
TRBV9	NA	many	TRBJ2-5	CASSGAGSQETQYF	TGTGCCAGCAGTGGGGCCGGGAGCCAAGAGACCCAGTACTTC
TRBV4-1	NA	few	TRBJ2-3	CASSQVSTDTQYF	TGCGCCAGCAGCCAGGTTAGCACAGATACGCAGTATTTT
TRBV10-3	TRBD2	many	TRBJ2-2	CAITNGAGGPTGELFF	TGTGCCATCACCAATGGAGCGGGAGGGCCGACCGGGGAGCTGTTTTTT
TRBV18	NA	many	TRBJ2-7	CASSLQGFEQYF	TGTGCCAGCTCTCTCCAGGGGTTCGAGCAGTACTTC
TRBV4-2	TRBD1	few	TRBJ1-2	CASSQDGQGQGYGYTF	TGTGCCAGCAGCCAAGATGGACAGGGGCAGGGGTATGGCTACACCTTC
TRBV18	NA	NA	TRBJ2-1	CASSPTVISHNEQFF	TGTGCCAGCTCCCCTACCGTTATTAGCCACAATGAGCAGTTCTTC
TRBV4-1	TRBD1	many	TRBJ1-3	CASSQGRGLRSGNTIYF	TGCGCCAGCAGCCAAGGGAGGGGGCTGCGTTCTGGAAACACCATATATTTT
TRBV12-3/TRBV12-4	TRBD1	many	TRBJ1-1	CASSDRARSPNTEAFF	TGTGCCAGCAGTGACAGGGCACGGAGCCCGAACACTGAAGCTTTCTTT
TRBV7-2	TRBD2	few	TRBJ2-1	CASSLLAGGSYNEQFF	TGTGCCAGCAGCTTATTAGCGGGGGGTTCCTACAATGAGCAGTTCTTC
TRBV7-9	TRBD2	many	TRBJ2-5	CASSPAGSGGAETQYF	TGTGCCAGCAGCCCCGCGGGTAGCGGGGGGGCGGAGACCCAGTACTTC
TRBV20-1	NA	many	TRBJ2-5	CSARGSPRETQYF	TGCAGTGCTAGAGGGTCTCCCCGAGAGACCCAGTACTTC
TRBV28	TRBD2	many	TRBJ2-3	CASSSLAGGMGDTQYF	TGTGCCAGCAGTTCACTAGCGGGAGGGATGGGAGATACGCAGTATTTT
TRBV29-1	TRBD1	many	TRBJ2-3	CSAGQGTGATGDTQYF	TGCAGCGCCGGTCAGGGGACAGGGGCGACAGGGGATACGCAGTATTTT
TRBV20-1	TRBD1	few	TRBJ1-6	CSARTGSNSPLNF	TGCAGTGCTAGGACAGGGAGTAATTCACCCCTCAACTTT
TRBV28	NA	many	TRBJ2-3	CASSPSGVISDTQYF	TGTGCCAGCAGCCCCTCAGGGGTGATTAGCGATACGCAGTATTTT
TRBV5-5	TRBD1	many	TRBJ1-2	CASSTRTGNTRDGYTF	TGTGCCAGCAGCACCCGGACAGGCAATACGAGGGATGGCTACACCTTC
TRBV12-3/TRBV12-4	NA	few	TRBJ1-2	CASSLDVRFYGYTF	TGTGCCAGCAGCCTGGATGTGCGTTTCTATGGCTACACCTTC
TRBV20-1	TRBD1	many	TRBJ2-5	CSARGGTGALGETQYF	TGCAGTGCCCGAGGCGGGACAGGGGCCCTCGGGGAGACCCAGTACTTC
TRBV7-2	TRBD2	few	TRBJ2-1	CASSLGASGASGNNEQFF	TGTGCCAGCAGCTTAGGGGCTAGCGGGGCGTCGGGGAACAATGAGCAGTTCTTC
TRBV7-9	TRBD1	many	TRBJ2-7	CANGQGDEQYF	TGTGCCAACGGACAGGGGGACGAGCAGTACTTC
TRBV27	TRBD2	many	TRBJ2-3	CASSPSGGGIDTQYF	TGTGCCAGCAGTCCTAGCGGGGGGGGCATAGATACGCAGTATTTT
TRBV10-3	TRBD2	many	TRBJ2-7	CAIRTGAASGSYEQYF	TGTGCCATCAGGACTGGGGCGGCTAGCGGATCCTACGAGCAGTACTTC
TRBV19	TRBD1	NA	TRBJ2-7	CASSSGTGGYEQYF	TGTGCCAGTAGTTCCGGGACAGGGGGCTACGAGCAGTACTTC
TRBV9	TRBD1	many	TRBJ2-1	CASSPRQGKSGYNEQFF	TGTGCCAGCAGCCCAAGACAGGGGAAATCGGGTTACAATGAGCAGTTCTTC
TRBV9	TRBD1	many	TRBJ2-1	CASSGGQGGYNEQFF	TGTGCCAGCAGTGGGGGACAGGGTGGATACAATGAGCAGTTCTTC
TRBV7-8	NA	many	TRBJ2-7	CASSFGIVSNEQYF	TGTGCCAGCAGCTTCGGAATAGTGTCGAACGAGCAGTACTTC
TRBV18	NA	NA	TRBJ2-7	CASSSPLAPSSYEQYF	TGTGCCAGCTCATCCCCTTTAGCACCGAGCTCCTACGAGCAGTACTTC
TRBV9	NA	many	TRBJ2-7	CASSVTPTYEQYF	TGTGCCAGCAGCGTGACCCCCACATACGAGCAGTACTTC
TRBV5-6	NA	many	TRBJ1-1	CASSLTVTEAFF	TGTGCCAGCAGCTTGACAGTCACTGAAGCTTTCTTT
TRBV7-2	NA	many	TRBJ1-1	CASSSGAGLNTEAFF	TGTGCCAGCAGCTCCGGAGCGGGACTAAACACTGAAGCTTTCTTT
TRBV12-3/TRBV12-4	TRBD1	many	TRBJ1-2	CASRETGGYGYTF	TGTGCCAGCAGGGAAACAGGGGGCTATGGCTACACCTTC